This T cell receptor (beta chain) came from a study of blood T cell repertoires in COVID-19. On the study more broadly: The analysed material was cDNA or gDNA that came from T cells, B-cell-depleted T cells, or PBMCs.

Germline V CDR1 and CDR2: SQVTM, ANQGSEA. The V and J ends lost 7 bases and 1 base, in that order; junction bases with no gene match: 9. The CDR3 spans 14 residues. TCRdb keeps only in-frame clones here, not all; method: immunoSEQ multiplex PCR. The sample records approximately 200,000 clones, around 86% being singletons. Adults between roughly 18 and 90 years of age took part from fewer than 30 US areas. Sequencing used PBMCs or T cells enriched from blood (not recorded which). This clonotype was obtained from a woman aged 25-40 years who had recovered from COVID-19. J is TRBJ2-7 and V is TRBV29-1, with TRBD1 identical over 8 bases. The CDR3 here is CSALGGQVSYEQYF. In DNA, the CDR3 is TGCAGCGCCTTGGGGGGACAGGTTTCCTACGAGCAGTACTTC.